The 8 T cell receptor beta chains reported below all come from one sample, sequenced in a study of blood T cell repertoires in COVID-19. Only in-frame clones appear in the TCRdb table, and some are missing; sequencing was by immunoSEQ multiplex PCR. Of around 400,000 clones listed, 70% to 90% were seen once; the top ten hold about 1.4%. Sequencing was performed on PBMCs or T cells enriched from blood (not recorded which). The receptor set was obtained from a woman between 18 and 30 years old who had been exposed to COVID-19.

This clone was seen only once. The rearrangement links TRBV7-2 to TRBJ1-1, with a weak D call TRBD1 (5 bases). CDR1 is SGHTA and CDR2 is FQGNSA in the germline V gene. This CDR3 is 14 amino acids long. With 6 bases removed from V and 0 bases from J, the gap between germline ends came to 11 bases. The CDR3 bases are TGTGCCAGCAGTTACGGGGGGGTGAACACTGAAGCTTTCTTT. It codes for CASSYGGVNTEAFF.

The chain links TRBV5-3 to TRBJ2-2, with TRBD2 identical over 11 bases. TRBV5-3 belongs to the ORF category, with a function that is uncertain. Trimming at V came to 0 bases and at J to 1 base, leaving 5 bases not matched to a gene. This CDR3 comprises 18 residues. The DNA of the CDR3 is TGTGCCAGAAGCTTGGGGCTAGCGGGGGGCCTGAACACCGGGGAGCTGTTTTTT. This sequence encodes CARSLGLAGGLNTGELFF.

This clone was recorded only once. DNA of the CDR3: TGTGCCAGCAGCCCGCTGACAGTCTCGAACACCGGGGAGCTGTTTTTT. Translating it yields CASSPLTVSNTGELFF. The rearrangement uses TRBV9 and TRBJ2-2, with D possibly TRBD1 on 5 matching bases. CDR3 size: 16 residues. The germline CDR1 and CDR2 sequences are SGDLS and YYNGEE. The germline V and J ends were trimmed by 4 bases and 0 bases, with 13 bases remaining between them. Full variable domain (remainder filled in from reference TRBV9 and TRBJ2-2): DSGVTQTPKHLITATGQRVTLRCSPRSGDLSVYWYQQSLDQGLQFLIQYYNGEERAKGNILERFSAQQFPDLHSELNLSSLELGDSALYFCASSPLTVSNTGELFFGEGSRLTVL.

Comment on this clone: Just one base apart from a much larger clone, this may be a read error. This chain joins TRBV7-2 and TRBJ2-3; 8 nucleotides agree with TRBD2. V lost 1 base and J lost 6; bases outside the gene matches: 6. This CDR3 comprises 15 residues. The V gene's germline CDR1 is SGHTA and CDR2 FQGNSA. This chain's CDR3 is CASSLGAGGRDTQYF. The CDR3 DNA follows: TGTGCCAGCAGCTTAGGGGCGGGGGGTAGGGATACGCAGTATTTT.

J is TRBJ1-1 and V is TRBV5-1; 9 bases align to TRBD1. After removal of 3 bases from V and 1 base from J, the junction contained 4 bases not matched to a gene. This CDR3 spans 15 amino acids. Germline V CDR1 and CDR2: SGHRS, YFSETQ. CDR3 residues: CASSYGQGRNTEAFF. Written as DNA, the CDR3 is TGCGCCAGCAGCTATGGACAGGGGAGGAACACTGAAGCTTTCTTT.

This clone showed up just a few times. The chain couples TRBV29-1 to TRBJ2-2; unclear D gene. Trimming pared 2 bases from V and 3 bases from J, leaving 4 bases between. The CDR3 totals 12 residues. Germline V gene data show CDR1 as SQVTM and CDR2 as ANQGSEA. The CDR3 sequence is CSVESDTGELFF. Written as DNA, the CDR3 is TGCAGCGTTGAATCGGACACCGGGGAGCTGTTTTTT.

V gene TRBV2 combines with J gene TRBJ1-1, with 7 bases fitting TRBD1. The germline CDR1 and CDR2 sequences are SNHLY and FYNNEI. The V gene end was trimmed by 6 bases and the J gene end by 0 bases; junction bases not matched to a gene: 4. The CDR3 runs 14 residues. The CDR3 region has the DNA TGTGCCAGCAGGGGGACAGAAATGAACACTGAAGCTTTCTTT. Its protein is CASRGTEMNTEAFF.

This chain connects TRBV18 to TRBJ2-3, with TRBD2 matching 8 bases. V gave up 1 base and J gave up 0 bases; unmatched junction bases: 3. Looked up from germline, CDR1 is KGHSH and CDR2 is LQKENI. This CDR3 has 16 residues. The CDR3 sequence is CASSPRGGLSTDTQYF. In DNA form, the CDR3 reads TGTGCCAGCTCACCACGCGGGGGGCTCAGCACAGATACGCAGTATTTT. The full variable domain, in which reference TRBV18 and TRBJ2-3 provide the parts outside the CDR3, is NAGVMQNPRHLVRRRGQEARLRCSPMKGHSHVYWYRQLPEEGLKFMVYLQKENIIDESGMPKERFSAEFPKEGPSILRIQQVVRGDSAAYFCASSPRGGLSTDTQYFGPGTRLTVL.